Below, 32 T cell receptor beta chains from the same sample are listed, as sequenced in a study of blood T cells in healthy people across ages. A second PCR of roughly 7 to 11 cycles used a sample-barcoded 5' primer and a J-beta primer mix. TCRdb fed the 5' RACE reads into MiXCR, producing one record per CDR3 protein. The sample lists roughly 700,000 distinct CDR3 sequences; 49% were seen once. Sequenced sample: blood. These receptors originate from a woman aged 55-69 years in good health.

The CDR3 protein is CASSLMPQGNGEQFF. The CDR3 region has the DNA TGTGCCAGCAGCTTAATGCCGCAGGGCAACGGTGAGCAGTTCTTC. The chain uses TRBV7-2 and TRBJ2-1; D is possibly TRBD1 (5 bases). The CDR3 runs to 15 residues. The germline V gene has CDR1 SGHTA and CDR2 FQGNSA. Trimming removed 2 bases at V and 9 bases at J, with 17 bases between.

Points on this clonotype: No conserved phenylalanine or tryptophan is present at the end of the CDR3, so a read error is the likely explanation. The DNA is omitted, as the CDR3 cannot be located on it reliably, and the CDR3 follows TCRdb's listing. The genes are TRBV15 and TRBJ1-2. The CDR3 numbers 12 amino acids, ends counted. From germline, CDR1 is LNHNV and CDR2 YYDKDF (reference sequence). The CDR3 spells CATSGESYGHTV.

This clonotype was picked up one time. The J gene is TRBJ1-2, the V gene TRBV28; 9 bases match TRBD1. With V trimmed by 6 bases and J by 4 bases, 6 bases remained unmatched. CDR1 and CDR2 (germline): MDHEN, SYDVKM. The length of the CDR3 is 14 residues. Here the CDR3 reads CASRHTGGGYGYTF. DNA of the CDR3: TGTGCCAGCAGACATACAGGGGGCGGCTATGGCTACACCTTC.

This chain links TRBV27 with TRBJ2-3; D is ambiguous. V shed 7 bases and J shed 4 bases, with 6 bases lying between them. This CDR3 comprises 11 residues. Per the germline V gene, CDR1 is MNHEY and CDR2 is SMNVEV (reference sequence). The CDR3 nucleotides are TGTGCCAGCACTGATTCAGATACGCAGTATTTT. This encodes CASTDSDTQYF.

The chain recombines TRBV20-1 with TRBJ1-5; unclear D gene. The length of the CDR3 is 14 residues. Per the germline V gene, CDR1 is DFQATT and CDR2 is SNEGSKA (reference sequence). The ends were cut back, 2 bases at V and 4 bases at J, with 12 bases in the middle. The CDR3 DNA follows: TGCAGTGCTAGAAAGGGCTTAAGAAATCAGCCCCAGCATTTT. As protein: CSARKGLRNQPQHF.

About this clonotype: Sequence at one end of the junction differs from germline and may be a read error. The chain is built from TRBV5-4 and TRBJ2-7; the D gene is possibly TRBD1 (5 bases). The CDR3 runs to 16 residues. Germline V gives CDR1 SGHNT, CDR2 YYREEE (reference sequence). The CDR3 DNA reads TGTGCCAGCAGCTTAGGAGCAGGAAGAAAGGGGTACGGGCAGTACTTC. As protein: CASSLGAGRKGYGQYF.

This clonotype showed up just a few times. This chain links TRBV7-9 with TRBJ2-7; TRBD2 agrees at 8 bases. Germline-derived CDR1 and CDR2 are SEHNR and FQNEAQ (reference sequence). Germline trimming cut 5 bases from V and 3 bases from J; bases unmatched to any gene: 9. The CDR3 covers 15 residues. CDR3 region: CASSPPVAGGYEQYF. The CDR3 DNA is TGTGCCAGCAGCCCCCCAGTTGCGGGAGGCTACGAGCAGTACTTC.

The rearrangement uses TRBV7-2 and TRBJ1-6; 8 bases map to TRBD1. The length of the CDR3 is 16 residues. With V trimmed by 1 base and J by 4 bases, 3 bases remained unmatched. Germline V CDR1 and CDR2: SGHTA, FQGNSA. The CDR3 loop is CASSLGTGLYNSPLHF. CDR3 in DNA: TGTGCCAGCAGCTTAGGGACAGGGTTGTATAATTCACCCCTCCACTTT. Full variable domain (outside the CDR3, taken from reference TRBV7-2 and TRBJ1-6): GAGVSQSPSNKVTEKGKDVELRCDPISGHTALYWYRQSLGQGLEFLIYFQGNSAPDKSGLPSDRFSAERTGGSVSTLTIQRTQQEDSAVYLCASSLGTGLYNSPLHFGNGTRLTVT.

This clonotype was seen a few times. CDR3 sequence reads: CSAREETGEHHEQYF. The DNA of the CDR3 is TGCAGTGCTAGAGAGGAGACCGGGGAGCACCACGAGCAGTACTTC. The chain is built from TRBV20-1 and TRBJ2-4, with D possibly matching TRBD2 (5 bases). The DNA matches TRBJ2-7 better at its end, which makes the J call doubtful. CDR1 is DFQATT, CDR2 SNEGSKA, per germline (reference sequence). This CDR3 has 15 amino acids.

Of note for this clonotype: The junction departs from the called germline gene at one end, perhaps through a read error. The chain has TRBV4-2 and TRBJ2-3; 11 bases are shared with TRBD2. The CDR3 loop spans 17 amino acids. Germline CDR1 reads LGHNA; CDR2 reads YNFKEQ. The CDR3 coding sequence is TGTGCCAGCAGCCCCGGGACTAGCGGTGCTAGCACAGGTACGCAGTATTTT. Residues: CASSPGTSGASTGTQYF.

In the case of this clonotype: Compared with germline, one end of the junction differs, possibly owing to a read error. CDR3 sequence reads: CASSFQDRGRHGYSF. In DNA form, the CDR3 reads TGTGCCAGCAGTTTTCAGGACAGGGGGCGACATGGCTACTCCTTC. The chain is built from TRBV27 and TRBJ1-2; 11 nucleotides line up with TRBD1. The CDR3 consists of 15 residues. Germline assignment: CDR1 MNHEY and CDR2 SMNVEV (reference sequence).

The rearrangement joins TRBV6-6 to TRBJ1-5; perhaps TRBD1 as D (5 bases). Germline V gene data show CDR1 as MNHNY and CDR2 as SVGAGI (reference sequence). Trimming pared 2 bases from V and 4 bases from J, leaving 12 bases between. CDR3 size: 15 residues. In nucleotides, the CDR3 is TGTGCCAGCAGTTACGGGGCAGAGCATAATCAGCCCCAGCATTTT. Its protein product is CASSYGAEHNQPQHF.

Comments on this clonotype: Germline is not matched at one junction end, which may reflect a read error. The chain employs TRBV7-7 and TRBJ2-1; TRBD1 is a possible D gene (6 bases). The CDR3 extends over 15 amino acids. The germline CDR1 and CDR2 sequences are SSHAT and FNYEAQ (reference sequence). The CDR3 nucleotides are TGTGCTAGCAGCTTAGTACAGGGCCTAGCAGGGACCCAGTTCTTC. This gives the protein CASSLVQGLAGTQFF.

The chain recombines TRBV20-1 with TRBJ2-1; 14 positions match TRBD2. Germline assignment: CDR1 DFQATT and CDR2 SNEGSKA (reference sequence). This CDR3 region has 16 residues. The trim removed 5 bases at V and 7 bases at J, leaving 10 bases unmatched. DNA of the CDR3: TGCAGTGCTCAGGGACTAGCGGGAGTAGGGTGGAATGAGCAGTTCTTC. Encoded protein: CSAQGLAGVGWNEQFF.

This clonotype appeared a few times. This chain uses TRBV4-1 with TRBJ1-2, with TRBD1 as a possible D gene (5 bases). The CDR3 runs to 14 residues. Germline assignment: CDR1 MGHRA and CDR2 YSYEKL. Trimming took 6 bases from V and 8 from J, leaving 19 bases between them. The CDR3: CASRGSGEYMGYTF. The CDR3 coding sequence is TGCGCCAGCAGAGGTTCGGGGGAATATATGGGCTACACCTTC.

The chain has TRBV7-2 and TRBJ2-7; D might be TRBD2 (5 bases). The CDR3 is 15 amino acids. Germline V gene data show CDR1 as SGHTA and CDR2 as FQGNSA. Between the trimmed V and J ends, which lost 3 bases and 0 bases, there was a span of 12 bases. CDR3 sequence (DNA): TGTGCCAGCAGCTTCGACGGGGTGAGCTCCTACGAGCAGTACTTC. It codes for CASSFDGVSSYEQYF.

The chain uses TRBV7-2 and TRBJ2-5, with a tentative D call TRBD1 (5 bases). V was pared by 5 bases and J by 7 bases, with 8 bases between. Germline V gives CDR1 SGHTA, CDR2 FQGNSA. The CDR3 covers 11 residues. The CDR3 DNA is TGTGCCAGCAGCCGTAGGGGGACCCAGTACTTC. It is translated as CASSRRGTQYF.

The V and J genes are TRBV6-5 and TRBJ2-1; a possible D gene is TRBD2 (5 bases). In germline, CDR1 is MNHEY, CDR2 SVGAGI. The V and J ends lost 4 bases and 7 bases respectively, with 11 bases between them. The CDR3 length is 13 residues. In nucleotides, the CDR3 is TGTGCCAGCAGTTCGGACTCGTGGAATGAGCAGTTCTTC. Translation: CASSSDSWNEQFF.

This clonotype came up a few times. The chain recombines TRBV14 with TRBJ2-5; tentatively, D is TRBD2 (6 bases). The CDR3 consists of 15 residues. CDR1 is SGHDN and CDR2 is FVKESK in the germline V gene. Trimming removed 5 bases at V and 4 bases at J, with 17 bases between. CDR3 coding DNA: TGTGCCAGCAGCGACCAACGAAAAGCGGGAGAGACCCAGTACTTC. It specifies CASSDQRKAGETQYF. Full variable domain (outside the CDR3, taken from reference TRBV14 and TRBJ2-5): EAGVTQFPSHSVIEKGQTVTLRCDPISGHDNLYWYRRVMGKEIKFLLHFVKESKQDESGMPNNRFLAERTGGTYSTLKVQPAELEDSGVYFCASSDQRKAGETQYFGPGTRLLVL.

This sequence joins TRBV19 and TRBJ2-7; possible D gene TRBD2, 5 bases. The CDR3 is made up of 13 amino acids. Per germline, CDR1 LNHDA and CDR2 SQIVND (reference sequence). Trimming took off 4 bases at V and 4 bases at J, with 11 bases between the two ends. This CDR3 is CASSNGLEYEQYF. The CDR3 DNA sequence: TGTGCCAGTAGTAATGGACTGGAGTACGAGCAGTACTTC.

The chain carries TRBV13 and TRBJ1-6; D ambiguous. V was shortened by 4 bases and J by 3 bases, with 7 bases between the two germline ends. Germline CDR1 is PRHDT and CDR2 is FYEKMQ (reference sequence). CDR3 length: 14 residues. CDR3 amino acids: CASSSGNYNSPLHF. CDR3 DNA sequence: TGTGCCAGCAGCTCCGGGAACTATAATTCACCCCTCCACTTT.

The CDR3 nucleotides read TGTGCCAGCAGCCCGACTAGACGCACAGATACGCAGTATTTT. Protein: CASSPTRRTDTQYF. The chain uses TRBV7-2 and TRBJ2-3, with D possibly TRBD2 on 6 matching bases. In germline, CDR1 is SGHTA, CDR2 FQGNSA. V dropped 5 bases and J dropped 1 base, with 10 bases sitting between them. The CDR3 is 14 residues long.

The chain joins TRBV5-1 to TRBJ2-3; TRBD2 aligns across 7 bases. J was trimmed by 2 bases and V by 6 bases; bases with no gene match: 6. The germline V gene has CDR1 SGHRS and CDR2 YFSETQ. This CDR3 contains 14 residues. The CDR3 spells CASMLAESTDTQYF. The CDR3, as DNA: TGCGCCAGCATGCTAGCGGAATCCACAGATACGCAGTATTTT.

This clonotype was detected ten times or more. This chain uses TRBV7-2 with TRBJ2-7; 11 positions match TRBD2. Germline lookup yields CDR1 SGHTA and CDR2 FQGNSA. The CDR3 extends over 15 amino acids. With V trimmed by 0 bases and J by 4 bases, 2 bases remained unmatched. In DNA form, the CDR3 reads TGTGCCAGCAGCTTAGCGGGACTAGCGGATTACGAGCAGTACTTC. This codes for CASSLAGLADYEQYF.

The gene calls are TRBV9 and TRBJ1-2; 12 bases line up with TRBD1. V lost 3 bases and J lost 5; bases outside the gene matches: 8. The V gene's germline CDR1 is SGDLS and CDR2 YYNGEE. This CDR3 contains 16 residues. This CDR3 reads CASSAGTGGGRYGYTF. The CDR3 DNA is TGTGCCAGCAGCGCCGGGACAGGGGGCGGTCGTTATGGCTACACCTTC.

This clonotype was counted once. The genes are TRBV6-2 or TRBV6-3 and TRBJ2-1; weak D call: TRBD2 (5 bases). V was cut by 0 bases and J by 3 bases, with 12 bases left in between. The germline gives CDR1 MNHEY, CDR2 SVGEGT. The CDR3 is made up of 16 amino acids. For the CDR3, the DNA is TGTGCCAGCAGTTACTCCAGCGGAGAATTCTACAATGAGCAGTTCTTC. Residues: CASSYSSGEFYNEQFF.

The chain has TRBV7-9 and TRBJ2-3, with D perhaps matching TRBD2 (6 bases). The CDR3 contains 15 residues. Germline V gene sequence: CDR1 SEHNR, CDR2 FQNEAQ (reference sequence). Trimming cost V 0 bases and J 8 bases, with 15 bases left between them. Written as DNA, the CDR3 is TGTGCCAGCAGCTTAGCTGCGGTTCGGCGGGGTACGCAGTATTTT. It codes for CASSLAAVRRGTQYF.

This clonotype was detected a few times. CDR3 loop: CASSQRAHEKLFF. The CDR3 region has the DNA TGTGCCAGCAGCCAGCGGGCCCATGAAAAACTGTTTTTT. V usage is TRBV3-1 and J usage is TRBJ1-4; D unclear. V was clipped by 3 bases and J by 6 bases, with 8 bases between them. CDR1 is LGHDT, CDR2 YNNKEL, per germline (reference sequence). This CDR3 is built from 13 residues.

This sequence joins TRBV7-9 and TRBJ1-5; D unresolved. CDR1 and CDR2 (germline): SEHNR, FQNEAQ (reference sequence). The CDR3 runs to 15 residues. V lost 1 base and J 4 bases, leaving 11 bases between the germline ends. CDR3 protein: CASSLDHTENQPQHF. In DNA, the CDR3 is TGTGCCAGCAGCTTAGATCACACGGAGAATCAGCCCCAGCATTTT.

The chain employs TRBV7-2 and TRBJ2-7, with 10 bases fitting TRBD1. Germline CDR1 and CDR2: SGHTA and FQGNSA. CDR3 length equals 14 residues. The V segment lost 5 bases and the J segment 3 bases; nucleotides outside the gene matches: 4. CDR3 in amino acids: CASSADRGLYEQYF. Here the CDR3 DNA reads TGTGCCAGCAGCGCCGACAGGGGGCTCTACGAGCAGTACTTC. Looking up the rest from reference TRBV7-2 and TRBJ2-7 gives the full variable domain: GAGVSQSPSNKVTEKGKDVELRCDPISGHTALYWYRQSLGQGLEFLIYFQGNSAPDKSGLPSDRFSAERTGGSVSTLTIQRTQQEDSAVYLCASSADRGLYEQYFGPGTRLTVT.

The gene calls are TRBV20-1 and TRBJ2-1; TRBD2 matches at 9 bases. With V trimmed by 5 bases and J by 2 bases, 10 bases remained unmatched. In germline, CDR1 is DFQATT, CDR2 SNEGSKA (reference sequence). This CDR3 has 16 amino acids. CDR3 protein: CSALTSGLSTYNEQFF. The CDR3 bases are TGCAGTGCTCTGACTAGCGGATTATCTACCTACAATGAGCAGTTCTTC.

V and J are TRBV29-1 and TRBJ2-6, with D uncertain. The germline V and J ends were trimmed by 1 base and 0 bases, with 16 bases remaining between them. Germline V gene data show CDR1 as SQVTM and CDR2 as ANQGSEA. The CDR3 length is 18 residues. The DNA of the CDR3 is TGCAGCGTTGAAGGTTGCATTTCCCACCTCTCTGGGGCCAACGTCCTGACTTTC. This encodes CSVEGCISHLSGANVLTF.